This paragraph covers one TCR beta chain sequence. This clone was detected only a few times. Its cognate antigen has yet to be identified. No much larger clone is present one base from it, and per-base qualities are unavailable. The Qiagen DNeasy kit was used to extract genomic DNA both from unsorted PBMCs and from the negatively selected CD4+ and CD8+ fractions. TCR beta CDR3 regions were amplified by immunoSEQ multiplex PCR using primers annealing to V and J segments. A synthetic immune receptor repertoire was used to minimize amplification bias, and any remaining bias was removed computationally after sequencing. Per the original workflow: Repertoire diversity was quantified as the Shannon entropy index using custom Python scripts. Unsorted, CD4+ and CD8+ repertoires were examined separately, except in combined analyses, for which CD4+ and CD8+ sequences were merged in silico. Clonal expansion was defined as at least a 2-fold frequency increase after treatment relative to C1D1, with a pseudocount of 0.5 for undetected baseline clones. Singleton clones were defined as clones with 0 or 1 copy at C1D1, and non-singleton clones were defined as clones with 2 or more copies. Clones expanded in unsorted samples were assigned a CD4+, CD8+ or unknown annotation through matching of protein sequences in sorted samples from the same patient. Wilcoxon tests on paired samples were used to test changes in diversity from C1D1 to C4D1. In its TCRdb copy, this immuneACCESS table keeps in-frame sequences only and misses some clones. Where compared with another copy, unresolved V genes explain less than half of these, and the others have no known cause. Clone size and the V and J calls come from that table; the DNA yielded D and trimming. The sample table contains around 6,000 clones; only one count was recorded for roughly half of them. The ten largest clones represent about 16% of the sample.

The data were obtained in a study of PD-1 blockade in classical Hodgkin lymphoma (dated by TCRdb to between 2020 and 2021). About the study as a whole: Nivolumab dosing was 3 mg/kg intravenously every 2 weeks, continuing until either disease progression or unacceptable toxicity. The study used CyTOF and TCR beta sequencing to define a peripheral blood immune signature of response to PD-1 blockade in classical Hodgkin lymphoma.

The sample's time point label is to be understood as: cycle 1 day 1 (C1D1), immediately before nivolumab initiation. Every trial patient had relapsed following autologous stem cell transplantation, and prior brentuximab vedotin exposure was what differed among cohorts A, B and C. A Miltenyi CD8+ T cell isolation kit was used for magnetic negative selection to purify CD8+ T cells from thawed PBMCs. A total of fewer than 70 patients with relapsed/refractory classical Hodgkin lymphoma made up the trial cohort, and each patient's best overall response was complete response, partial response or progressive disease. Single-agent nivolumab was administered to trial patients in the multi-cohort phase II CheckMate 205 trial. An independent review committee assessed best overall response using the 2007 International Working Group response criteria. Trial PBMCs were obtained immediately prior to nivolumab initiation (C1D1) and on therapy at cycle 2 day 1 and cycle 4 day 1. Peripheral blood was collected in 8 mL Vacutainer Cell Preparation Tubes, from which PBMCs were isolated by centrifugation and then cryopreserved. Purified CD4+ and CD8+ fractions were generated only in cases for which an additional PBMC sample was available. Magnetically labelled cells were removed on LS columns in a quadroMACS separator, and the flow-through was retained as the purified fraction.

What the work shows at the level of the full study, not this receptor alone: CD4+ but not CD8+ TCR diversity rose significantly by C4D1 (p=0.0027 vs p=0.16), most apparent in complete responders (p=0.02). Newly diagnosed patients were reported to have lower baseline TCR diversity than healthy donors, and relapsed/refractory patients were reported to have lower baseline TCR diversity still. Baseline diversity similar to that of newly diagnosed patients was observed in trial patients achieving complete response, whereas significantly lower diversity was observed in partial responders and progressors. Only a single clinical trial cohort was studied, and what caused the repertoire differences, possibly disease activity or prior therapy, remained undefined. Diversity was lower in patients who began nivolumab less than 1 year after ASCT, so these patients were left out of later analyses to avoid confounding by immune reconstitution.

The CDR3 spans 13 residues, from the cysteine through the phenylalanine. This entry keeps only the CDR3 DNA: 39 bases, framed from base 1. Trimming at the junction amounts to 5 bases on V and 4 bases on J, and the germline ends lie 9 bases apart. CDR1 MNHEY and CDR2 SMNVEV are derived from the germline V gene (reference sequence). This sample comprised CD8+ T cells from blood, obtained at baseline. Rearrangement joined TRBV27 to TRBJ1-5; the D gene is unclear. This clonotype was sampled from a human donor with classical Hodgkin lymphoma. At the DNA level, the sequence is TGTGCCAGCAGTCCTTCATATAATCAGCCCCAGCATTTT. This codes for CASSPSYNQPQHF.